Described below is a single T cell receptor beta chain sequence and its context. This clonotype has a handful of counts. Its antigen remains unidentified. It has no much larger one-base neighbor in the sample; base qualities were not kept. Relative to germline, V is 3 bases shorter and J is 2 bases shorter, with 18 bases between their ends. The germline V gene provides CDR1 SGDLS and CDR2 YYNGEE. The CDR3 holds 16 amino acids from the cysteine to the phenylalanine. CDR3 DNA only is kept here, 48 bases in frame from base 1. These data originate in a study of T-cell memory formation after mild COVID-19 (dated by TCRdb to the early 2020s). At the level of the whole study: Most TCR sequence clusters were specific to one of the two donors. T-cell clones expanding and contracting after mild COVID-19 in two donors were tracked by longitudinal TCRalpha and TCRbeta repertoire sequencing. The cohort was made up of two young adult volunteers, one female and one male, who were previously healthy.

The reads were generated on an Illumina NovaSeq 6000. TCRalpha and TCRbeta cDNA libraries were constructed by 5'RACE with constant-segment primers, with sample barcodes and unique molecular identifiers being introduced. Trizol reagent was used to extract RNA from every sample. Library amplification was performed in two PCR steps, and a second sample barcode and Illumina TruSeq adapters were introduced in the second step. Libraries were sequenced on an Illumina NovaSeq with 2 x 150 bp paired-end reads. Per the source publication's procedure: With migec v1.2.7, reads were demultiplexed and then collapsed into UMI-guided consensus sequences. Using mixcr v2.1.11, the UMI consensuses were aligned to TRA and TRB V and J templates and assembled into clonotypes. A clonotype was counted as expanded or contracted only when both edgeR and NoisET called the clonotype significant, with the noise models trained on biological replicates. For edgeR calls, the thresholds were a false discovery rate-adjusted p below 0.01 and a log2 fold-change of 1. As an exploratory analysis of dynamics, max-normalized trajectories of the 1000 most abundant clonotypes were examined with PCA combined with hierarchical clustering. Separately sequenced CD4+ and CD8+ repertoires were used to assign a CD4 or CD8 phenotype to each responding clone. TCRdb reworked the public reads: Q25 trimming with fastp, MiXCR clone assembly, productive beta chains retained. A single entry per CDR3 protein holds the most common genes and DNA from its merged rows. It is TCRdb's table, rather than the study itself, that gives the V and J calls and clone size. The sample profile shows fewer than 250,000 distinct CDR3 sequences; about 17% of them were found once. Together, the top ten hold 2.4% of the sample.

Findings and caveats that apply to the study as a whole: SARS-CoV-2 specificity was not confirmed for the second-wave clones peaking on day 37. Contracting CD4+ clones turned up mainly in the CM and EM memory subsets, whereas EMRA was where CD8+ clones were enriched. The study covered only a couple of mild cases, and larger cohorts including severe cases with pre-infection samples were considered necessary. From day 15 to 85, contracting clones showed balanced CD4/CD8 phenotypes, whereas a second wave of clones that expanded from day 15 to 37 leaned towards CD4+. Some responding clones were detected in pre-infection memory, suggesting pre-existing cross-reactive memory T cells joined the SARS-CoV-2 response.

Ficoll-Paque density gradient centrifugation was the method used to isolate PBMCs. The chain is made from TRBV9 and TRBJ2-7, with the D gene too uncertain to name. The clonotype was recovered from an adult woman who had mild COVID-19 (a few samples of this study predate the infection). The sample titles of this study are shuffled in the database, so cell type and time point are left out; the donor was told from shared clones. The specimen sequenced was PBMCs or a T cell subset sorted from them (not recorded which). The DNA reads TGTGCCAGCAGCGCGAAAGACCCAACAACTGCCTACGAGCAGTACTTC. It codes for CASSAKDPTTAYEQYF.